A single sample is the source of the 32 T cell receptor beta chains below, sequenced in a study of spatial heterogeneity in lung cancer. Time point here: sample taken at primary tumor resection. TCRdb passed the 5' RACE reads through MiXCR, listing each CDR3 protein once. The table records about 48,000 distinct CDR3 sequences, about 5.8% of them present only once. This material consisted of PBMCs, taken at surgery. These receptors all come from a male donor with early-stage non-small cell lung cancer.

This clonotype was observed many times. CDR3 coding DNA: TGCGCCAGCAGCCCAGCTGGCCTGGGGGCCTACAATGAGCAGTTCTTC. Its protein product is CASSPAGLGAYNEQFF. V and J are TRBV5-1 and TRBJ2-1; either TRBD1 or TRBD2 may fit D (5 bases each). Germline assignment: CDR1 SGHRS and CDR2 YFSETQ. The CDR3 sequence is 16 residues long. The V end was cut by 4 bases, the J end by 2 bases, with 16 bases between.

This clonotype came up many times. V usage is TRBV18 and J usage is TRBJ1-4; D unresolved. V was pared by 0 bases and J by 8 bases, with 7 bases between. CDR1 and CDR2 from the germline V gene are KGHSH and LQKENI. The CDR3 covers 13 residues. CDR3 amino acids: CASSPPGHEKLFF. In DNA form, the CDR3 reads TGTGCCAGCTCACCACCAGGGCACGAAAAACTGTTTTTT.

This clonotype was seen at least ten times. This sequence joins TRBV27 and TRBJ1-5; no clear D gene. The V end lost 6 bases, the J end lost 3 bases, and 6 bases lay between the germline ends. CDR1 and CDR2 (germline): MNHEY, SMNVEV (reference sequence). The CDR3 has 12 residues. CDR3 sequence reads: CASRTVNQPQHF. As DNA, the CDR3 is TGTGCCAGCAGGACGGTCAATCAGCCCCAGCATTTT.

This clonotype was seen ten or more times. The chain employs TRBV6-6 and TRBJ2-1; 8 bases align to TRBD2. CDR1 is MNHNY and CDR2 is SVGAGI in the germline V gene (reference sequence). V trimming: 7 bases; J trimming: 4 bases; junction bases outside the gene matches: 6. The CDR3 loop spans 14 amino acids. This chain's CDR3 is CASNNAGGYNEQFF. CDR3 sequence (DNA): TGTGCCAGCAACAACGCGGGGGGATACAATGAGCAGTTCTTC.

In this sample, this clonotype turned up many times. The chain has TRBV20-1 and TRBJ2-7; D is uncertain. The CDR3 length is 13 residues. Trimming removed 0 bases at V and 7 bases at J, with 13 bases between. The germline V gene encodes CDR1 DFQATT and CDR2 SNEGSKA (reference sequence). In DNA form, the CDR3 reads TGCAGTGCTAGAGATTATGTAATGATAGAGCAGTACTTC. It specifies CSARDYVMIEQYF.

This clonotype was seen at least ten times. The chain uses TRBV7-9 and TRBJ1-4; D possibly corresponds to TRBD1 (6 bases). V was cut by 5 bases and J by 7 bases, with 14 bases left in between. The length of the CDR3 is 14 residues. Per germline, CDR1 SEHNR and CDR2 FQNEAQ (reference sequence). CDR3 in amino acids: CASSRTGSGEKLFF. The CDR3 region has the DNA TGTGCCAGCAGCAGAACAGGGTCCGGTGAAAAACTGTTTTTT.

This clonotype was seen at least ten times. The chain couples TRBV5-1 to TRBJ2-2; no clear D. Trimming stripped 4 bases from V and 6 bases from J, with 10 bases between. In germline, CDR1 is SGHRS, CDR2 YFSETQ. The CDR3 is made up of 13 amino acids. DNA of the CDR3: TGCGCCAGCAGCCGTGACGAGGCCGGGGAGCTGTTTTTT. It translates to CASSRDEAGELFF.

This clonotype was seen ten or more times. The chain employs TRBV5-6 and TRBJ2-1; 8 nucleotides agree with TRBD2. CDR3 size: 18 residues. After removal of 3 bases from V and 4 bases from J, the junction contained 15 bases not matched to a gene. CDR1 is SGHDT and CDR2 is YYEEEE in the germline V gene. The CDR3 loop reads CASSSPISSGRQYNEQFF. The CDR3 DNA follows: TGTGCCAGCAGCTCCCCGATTTCCAGCGGGAGACAGTACAATGAGCAGTTCTTC.

The chain is built from TRBV18 and TRBJ2-5; 10 positions agree with TRBD2. The V gene's germline CDR1 is KGHSH and CDR2 LQKENI. V lost 5 bases to trimming and J lost 1 base; unmatched junction nucleotides: 7. The CDR3 extends over 16 amino acids. The CDR3 sequence: CASSVTGLAIQETQYF. The CDR3, as DNA: TGTGCCAGCTCAGTTACGGGACTAGCGATCCAAGAGACCCAGTACTTC.

This clonotype was observed many times. CDR3 protein: CSASLAGGPSEQYF. The CDR3, as DNA: TGCAGTGCTTCCCTAGCGGGAGGGCCTTCTGAGCAGTACTTC. The rearrangement uses TRBV20-1 and TRBJ2-7, with 12 nucleotides matching TRBD2. V shed 5 bases, J shed 7 bases, and the junction held 9 bases outside the gene matches. The CDR3 has 14 residues. In germline, CDR1 is DFQATT, CDR2 SNEGSKA (reference sequence).

This clonotype has a count of ten or more. The chain combines TRBV7-9 with TRBJ2-7; D gene uncertain. The ends were cut back, 2 bases at V and 3 bases at J, with 11 bases in the middle. CDR3 size: 14 residues. Germline CDR1 reads SEHNR; CDR2 reads FQNEAQ (reference sequence). CDR3 region: CASSLTATVYEQYF. The CDR3 DNA is TGTGCCAGCAGCTTAACAGCCACGGTCTACGAGCAGTACTTC.

Many counts were recorded for this clonotype. The V call is TRBV20-1, the J call TRBJ2-2; 8 bases are shared with TRBD1. The CDR3 is made up of 15 amino acids. The germline CDR1 and CDR2 sequences are DFQATT and SNEGSKA (reference sequence). J gave up 1 base and V 6 bases, and 7 bases lay outside the gene matches. The CDR3 protein is CSAPQGARNTGELFF. CDR3 DNA: TGCAGTGCCCCTCAGGGGGCGCGGAACACCGGGGAGCTGTTTTTT.

This clonotype was counted at least ten times. The chain employs TRBV2 and TRBJ1-1, with 9 bases matching TRBD1. The germline gives CDR1 SNHLY, CDR2 FYNNEI. After removal of 8 bases from V and 2 bases from J, the junction contained 6 bases not matched to a gene. The CDR3 consists of 14 residues. The CDR3 loop reads CASSEDRGNTEAFF. DNA for the CDR3: TGTGCCAGCTCAGAGGACAGGGGTAACACTGAAGCTTTCTTT.

A few counts support this clonotype. The CDR3 reads CASSTTASTDTQYF. In nucleotides, the CDR3 is TGTGCCAGCAGCACGACAGCTAGCACAGATACGCAGTATTTT. The chain couples TRBV5-5 to TRBJ2-3, with a possible D match to TRBD1 (5 bases). Germline V gene sequence: CDR1 SGHKS, CDR2 YYEKEE (reference sequence). The CDR3 runs 14 residues. Trimming left V 4 bases short and J 0 bases short, with 9 bases between.

This clonotype was detected ten times or more. This chain joins TRBV11-2 and TRBJ2-7, with 11 bases matching TRBD2. CDR1 is SGHAT and CDR2 is FQNNGV in the germline V gene. The CDR3 consists of 14 residues. V trimming: 5 bases; J trimming: 5 bases; junction bases outside the gene matches: 5. The CDR3: CASSDSGRADEQYF. The CDR3 nucleotides read TGTGCCAGCAGCGATAGCGGGAGGGCCGACGAGCAGTACTTC.

This clonotype was recorded a few times. In DNA form, the CDR3 reads TGCAGTGCTTTACTAGCGGGAAATTCCTACGAGCAGTACTTC. Translating it yields CSALLAGNSYEQYF. The genes are TRBV20-1 and TRBJ2-7, with 10 bases matching TRBD2. In germline, CDR1 is DFQATT, CDR2 SNEGSKA (reference sequence). The CDR3 is 14 amino acids. J was trimmed by 1 base and V by 5 bases; bases with no gene match: 5.

This clonotype was counted many times. V is TRBV13 and J is TRBJ2-7, with TRBD1 matching over 7 bases. Germline-derived CDR1 and CDR2 are PRHDT and FYEKMQ (reference sequence). The CDR3 sequence is 16 residues long. V shed 4 bases and J 2 bases; nucleotides not matched to a gene: 11. The CDR3 is CASSSLQGIETYEQYF. The CDR3 coding sequence is TGTGCCAGCAGCTCGTTACAGGGGATAGAAACCTACGAGCAGTACTTC.

This clonotype showed up many times. The V gene is TRBV20-1, the J gene TRBJ2-2, with TRBD2 matching 11 bases. Germline V gene lookup returns CDR1 DFQATT and CDR2 SNEGSKA (reference sequence). This CDR3 has 15 amino acids. With 6 bases clipped from V and 5 bases from J, the junction kept 8 bases outside the gene matches. CDR3: CSARSLAGVTGELFF. CDR3 coding DNA: TGCAGTGCCCGCTCACTAGCGGGAGTTACCGGGGAGCTGTTTTTT.

This clonotype was detected many times. This chain joins TRBV20-1 and TRBJ2-1; TRBD2 matches 13 bases. Germline loops: CDR1 DFQATT, CDR2 SNEGSKA (reference sequence). The V segment lost 5 bases and the J segment 9 bases; nucleotides outside the gene matches: 7. The CDR3 spans 14 residues. Here the CDR3 DNA reads TGCAGTGCTTGGACTAGCGGGAGTTCTGGTGAGCAGTTCTTC. This gives the protein CSAWTSGSSGEQFF.

In this sample, this clonotype turned up many times. V gene TRBV10-3 combines with J gene TRBJ2-5, with TRBD1 matching over 9 bases. Germline assignment: CDR1 ENHRY and CDR2 SYGVKD. The CDR3 has 13 residues. Losses at the gene ends were 9 bases for V and 2 bases for J; bases not matched to a gene: 4. The CDR3: CAIGTGRQETQYF. The CDR3 DNA sequence: TGTGCCATTGGGACAGGGCGACAAGAGACCCAGTACTTC.

Only a few counts were recorded for this clonotype. The V and J genes are TRBV7-2 and TRBJ2-1, with TRBD2 identical over 9 bases. CDR1 SGHTA and CDR2 FQGNSA come from the germline V gene. CDR3 length: 15 amino acids. After removal of 5 bases from V and 8 bases from J, the junction contained 10 bases not matched to a gene. CDR3 sequence (DNA): TGTGCCAGCAGCGAACCAGGGACTAGCTCCTATGAGCAGTTCTTC. Translated, it gives CASSEPGTSSYEQFF.

This clonotype was seen repeatedly, ten times or more. V is TRBV6-6 and J is TRBJ1-3, with 9 bases aligning to TRBD1. CDR3 length: 13 residues. The junction had 1 base not matched to a gene; V was cut back by 5 bases and J by 5 bases. Germline V gene lookup returns CDR1 MNHNY and CDR2 SVGAGI (reference sequence). CDR3 loop: CASSTGGRNTIYF. DNA for the CDR3: TGTGCCAGCAGTACAGGGGGCAGAAACACCATATATTTT.

This clonotype was seen repeatedly, ten times or more. The rearrangement joins TRBV6-6 to TRBJ1-2; D is uncertain. From germline, CDR1 is MNHNY and CDR2 SVGAGI (reference sequence). Trimming stripped 5 bases from V and 4 bases from J, with 11 bases between. There are 13 residues in the CDR3. CDR3 in amino acids: CASSGARAYGYTF. The CDR3 nucleotides read TGTGCCAGCAGTGGAGCTAGGGCCTATGGCTACACCTTC.

There are many counts of this clonotype. The genes are TRBV3-1 and TRBJ1-1, with D maybe TRBD1 (6 bases). Trimming took off 0 bases at V and 1 base at J, with 12 bases between the two ends. Germline V lookup: CDR1 LGHDT, CDR2 YNNKEL (reference sequence). CDR3 length equals 16 residues. The CDR3 is CASSQDRGLRNTEAFF. In nucleotides, the CDR3 is TGTGCCAGCAGCCAAGATAGGGGGTTACGGAACACTGAAGCTTTCTTT.

This clonotype was recorded a few times. This chain links TRBV12-3 or TRBV12-4 with TRBJ1-5, with D tentatively TRBD1 (5 bases). There are 14 residues in the CDR3. V was cut by 1 base and J by 6 bases, with 10 bases left in between. This chain's CDR3 is CASSLVAGTQPQHF. Written as DNA, the CDR3 is TGTGCCAGCAGTTTAGTCGCCGGGACTCAGCCCCAGCATTTT.

This rearrangement joins TRBV29-1 to TRBJ2-3, with D perhaps TRBD2 (5 bases). The germline V gene has CDR1 SQVTM and CDR2 ANQGSEA. The germline V and J ends were trimmed by 4 bases and 2 bases, with 13 bases remaining between them. This CDR3 has 14 amino acids. This chain's CDR3 is CSVGRERDTDTQYF. In DNA, the CDR3 is TGCAGCGTTGGAAGGGAACGGGACACAGATACGCAGTATTTT.

This clonotype occurred many times. This chain links TRBV7-8 with TRBJ2-6; no reliable D call. V dropped 8 bases and J dropped 2 bases, with 19 bases sitting between them. The germline CDR1 and CDR2 sequences are SGHVS and FQNEAQ. This CDR3 comprises 17 residues. The CDR3 protein is CASRPGSSPPGANVLTF. The CDR3 coding sequence is TGTGCCAGCCGTCCTGGCAGTTCCCCTCCTGGGGCCAACGTCCTGACTTTC.

This clonotype was recorded many times. The genes are TRBV7-3 and TRBJ2-3; D is unresolved. Germline V lookup: CDR1 SGHTA, CDR2 FQGTGA. With 11 bases removed from V and 2 bases from J, the gap between germline ends came to 8 bases. The CDR3 spans 11 residues. CDR3 region: CAPTPTDTQYF. DNA for the CDR3: TGTGCCCCCACCCCCACAGATACGCAGTATTTT.

This clonotype is medium-sized in the sample. The chain recombines TRBV29-1 with TRBJ2-3; 7 bases are a match to TRBD2. Losses at the gene ends were 4 bases for V and 2 bases for J; bases not matched to a gene: 12. There are 16 residues in the CDR3. The V gene's germline CDR1 is SQVTM and CDR2 ANQGSEA. In nucleotides, the CDR3 is TGCAGCGTTGGGTCAACTAAGCGGGGAAACACAGATACGCAGTATTTT. As protein: CSVGSTKRGNTDTQYF.

The table lists this clonotype with many counts. V usage is TRBV4-3 and J usage is TRBJ2-6; the D gene is possibly TRBD1 (5 bases). The CDR3 is 16 residues long. V was shortened by 2 bases and J by 1 base, with 9 bases between the two germline ends. Germline CDR1 LGHNA, CDR2 YSLEER. CDR3 in DNA: TGCGCCAGCAGCCAATCTACAGGTTCTGGGGCCAACGTCCTGACTTTC. It yields the protein CASSQSTGSGANVLTF.

This clonotype was seen many times. This rearrangement joins TRBV6-5 to TRBJ2-1, with a tentative D call TRBD1 (6 bases). The CDR3 length is 13 residues. Germline V gene sequence: CDR1 MNHEY, CDR2 SVGAGI. Trimming left V 5 bases short and J 15 bases short, with 20 bases between. As DNA, the CDR3 is TGTGCCAGCAGTAATAACAGGGTTCCTTTACCGTTCTTC. It codes for CASSNNRVPLPFF.

Ten or more counts support this clonotype. The chain recombines TRBV12-3 or TRBV12-4 with TRBJ2-1, with TRBD2 matching 14 bases. The V gene end was trimmed by 4 bases and the J gene end by 8 bases; junction bases not matched to a gene: 7. The CDR3 runs 16 residues. The CDR3 spells CASSSGTSGSRHEQFF. The CDR3 bases are TGTGCCAGCAGTTCCGGGACTAGCGGGAGTCGGCATGAGCAGTTCTTC.